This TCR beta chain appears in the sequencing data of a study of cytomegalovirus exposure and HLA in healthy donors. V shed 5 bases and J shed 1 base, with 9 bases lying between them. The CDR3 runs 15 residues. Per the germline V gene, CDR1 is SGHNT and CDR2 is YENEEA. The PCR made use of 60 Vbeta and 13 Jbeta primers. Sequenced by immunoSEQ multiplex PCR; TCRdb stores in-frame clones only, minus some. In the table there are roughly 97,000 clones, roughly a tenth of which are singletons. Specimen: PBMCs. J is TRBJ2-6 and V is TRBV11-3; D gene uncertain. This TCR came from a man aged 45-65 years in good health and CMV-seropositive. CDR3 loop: CASSLGGSGANVLTF. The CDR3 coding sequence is TGTGCCAGCAGCCTAGGCGGTTCTGGGGCCAACGTCCTGACTTTC.